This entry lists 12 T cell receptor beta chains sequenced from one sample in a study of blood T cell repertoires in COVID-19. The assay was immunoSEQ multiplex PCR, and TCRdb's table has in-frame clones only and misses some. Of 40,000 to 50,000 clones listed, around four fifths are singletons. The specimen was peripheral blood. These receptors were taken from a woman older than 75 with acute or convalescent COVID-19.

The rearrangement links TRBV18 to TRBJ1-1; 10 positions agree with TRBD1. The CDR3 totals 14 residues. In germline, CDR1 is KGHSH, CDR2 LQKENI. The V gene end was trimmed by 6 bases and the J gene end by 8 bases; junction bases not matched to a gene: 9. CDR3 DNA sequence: TGTGCCAGCTCCCGCGACAGGGGGCCCAGAGAAGCTTTCTTT. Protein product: CASSRDRGPREAFF.

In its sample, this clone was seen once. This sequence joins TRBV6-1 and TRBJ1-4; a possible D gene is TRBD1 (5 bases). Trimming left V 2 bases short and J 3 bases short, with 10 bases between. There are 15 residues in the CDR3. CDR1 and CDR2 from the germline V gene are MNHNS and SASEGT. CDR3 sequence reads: CASSELGGANEKLFF. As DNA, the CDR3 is TGTGCCAGCAGTGAATTGGGGGGTGCTAATGAAAAACTGTTTTTT.

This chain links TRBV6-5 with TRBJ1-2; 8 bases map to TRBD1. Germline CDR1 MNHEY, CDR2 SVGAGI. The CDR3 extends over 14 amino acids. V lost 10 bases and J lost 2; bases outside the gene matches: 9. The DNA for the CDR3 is TGTGCCACCTTCGGACAGGGCGAGAACTATGGCTACACCTTC. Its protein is CATFGQGENYGYTF.

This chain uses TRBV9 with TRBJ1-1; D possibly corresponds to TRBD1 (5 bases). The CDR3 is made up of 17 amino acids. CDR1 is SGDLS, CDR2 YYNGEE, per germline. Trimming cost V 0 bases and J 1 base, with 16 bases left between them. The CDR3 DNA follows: TGTGCCAGCAGCGTAGCTCCAGGGTGGGAGGGGAACACTGAAGCTTTCTTT. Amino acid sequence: CASSVAPGWEGNTEAFF.

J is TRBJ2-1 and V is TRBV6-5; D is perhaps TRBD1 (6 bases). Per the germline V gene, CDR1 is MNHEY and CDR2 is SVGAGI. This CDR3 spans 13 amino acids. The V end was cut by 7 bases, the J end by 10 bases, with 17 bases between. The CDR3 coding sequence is TGTGCCAGCAAGATTCAACAGGGTGGCGAGCAGTTCTTC. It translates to CASKIQQGGEQFF.

As DNA, the CDR3 is TGCGCCAGCAGTCCGACTAGCGGGTCCCGCAGGGACGAGCAGTACTTC. This sequence encodes CASSPTSGSRRDEQYF. V usage is TRBV10-1 and J usage is TRBJ2-7; TRBD2 agrees at 10 bases. Germline V gene lookup returns CDR1 WNHNN and CDR2 SYGVQD (reference sequence). Trimming removed 5 bases from V and 5 bases from J; junction bases left unmatched: 12. The CDR3 sequence is 16 residues long.

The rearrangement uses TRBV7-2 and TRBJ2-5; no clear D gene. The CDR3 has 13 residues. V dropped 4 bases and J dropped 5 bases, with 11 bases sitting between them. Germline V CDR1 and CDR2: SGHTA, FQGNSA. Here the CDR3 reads CASSSRLSETQYF. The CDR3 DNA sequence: TGTGCCAGCAGCTCGCGGCTAAGCGAGACCCAGTACTTC.

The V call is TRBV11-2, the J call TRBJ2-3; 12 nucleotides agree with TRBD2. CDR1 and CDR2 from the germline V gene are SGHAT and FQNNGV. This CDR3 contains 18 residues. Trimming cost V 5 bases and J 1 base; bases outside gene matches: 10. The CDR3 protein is CASSKLAGGILRTDTQYF. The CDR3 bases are TGTGCCAGCAGCAAGCTAGCGGGGGGGATTCTTCGCACAGATACGCAGTATTTT.

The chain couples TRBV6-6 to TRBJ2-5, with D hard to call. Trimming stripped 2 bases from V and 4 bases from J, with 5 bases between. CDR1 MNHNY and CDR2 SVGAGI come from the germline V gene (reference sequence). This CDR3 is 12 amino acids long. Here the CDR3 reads CASSYIGETQYF. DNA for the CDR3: TGTGCCAGCAGTTACATCGGAGAGACCCAGTACTTC.

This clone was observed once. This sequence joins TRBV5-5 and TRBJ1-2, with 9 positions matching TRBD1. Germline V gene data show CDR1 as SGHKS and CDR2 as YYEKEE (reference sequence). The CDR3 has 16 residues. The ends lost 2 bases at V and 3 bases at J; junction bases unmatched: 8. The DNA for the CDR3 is TGTGCCAGCAGCTTTCTGCCGGGACAGGGTGACTATGGCTACACCTTC. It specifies CASSFLPGQGDYGYTF.

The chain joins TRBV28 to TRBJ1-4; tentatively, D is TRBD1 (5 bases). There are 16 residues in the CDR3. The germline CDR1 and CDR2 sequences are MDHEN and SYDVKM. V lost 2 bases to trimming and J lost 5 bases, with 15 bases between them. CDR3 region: CASSLVSWTMNEKLFF. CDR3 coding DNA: TGTGCCAGCAGTTTAGTGTCTTGGACAATGAATGAAAAACTGTTTTTT. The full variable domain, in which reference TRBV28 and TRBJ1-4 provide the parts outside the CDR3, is DVKVTQSSRYLVKRTGEKVFLECVQDMDHENMFWYRQDPGLGLRLIYFSYDVKMKEKGDIPEGYSVSREKKERFSLILESASTNQTSMYLCASSLVSWTMNEKLFFGSGTQLSVL.

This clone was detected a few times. The CDR3 DNA follows: TGTGCCATCAGTGAGACAGGGGGCGCAAAGGTGCTTGAAAAACTGTTTTTT. Translating it yields CAISETGGAKVLEKLFF. The chain combines TRBV10-3 with TRBJ1-4, with 9 bases fitting TRBD1. The CDR3 loop spans 17 amino acids. Per germline, CDR1 ENHRY and CDR2 SYGVKD. V lost 2 bases and J lost 7; bases outside the gene matches: 11.